This TCR beta chain came from a study of shared clonotypes between healthy human individuals. In the study overall: Serving as donors were two women and three men, whose ages spanned 18 to 49.

Study findings and constraints: Clonotypes that were shared across a handful of donors made up around 4.6% of naive CD4 clonotypes.

Germline CDR1 reads SQVTM; CDR2 reads ANQGSEA. This CDR3 comprises 13 residues. The ends were cut back, 7 bases at V and 6 bases at J, with 19 bases in the middle. In this sample, this clone turned up once. Its matching antigen is unknown. Profiling relied on immunoSEQ multiplex PCR, and the TCRdb table lists in-frame clones only, not all of them. The table records about 1.5 million clones, approximately 98% of them present only once. The authors divided CD4+ cells into CD45RA+ naive and CD45RA-negative memory subsets. This TCR was sampled from a man aged 25-45 years in good health. The V gene is TRBV29-1, the J gene TRBJ2-7; D gene uncertain. The sequencing sample was made of naive CD4+ T cells sorted from blood. Subset denoted: CD45RA+ positively selected. The CDR3 DNA reads as TGCAGCGGGGTGCACAGTCTAGTGGGCGAGCAGTACTTC. Translation: CSGVHSLVGEQYF.